The 21 T cell receptor beta chains in this list originate from one sample, sequenced in a study of beta chain features in type 1 diabetes (dated by TCRdb to 2016 to 2019). Receptor amplification or capture employed the immunoSEQ multiplex PCR assay. The High Capacity cDNA Reverse Transcription Kit was used to reverse transcribe all of the isolated RNA, meaning that expressed TCRB transcripts were what got sequenced. This is the immuneACCESS table as TCRdb keeps it, with only in-frame sequences that have V and J called. A part of the clones is gone; compared with another copy, unresolved V genes explain less than half, and the rest is unexplained. Here the sample has about 250,000 clones; approximately 11% occur a single time. Around 0.017% of the sample comes from the top ten. These receptors are not linked to any known antigen. Broad study findings and their caveats: In all four CD4+ subsets, TCRB CDR3 length was moderately but significantly shorter in type 1 diabetes patients.

Specimen: naive CD4+ T cells from blood. The sample's cell subset or site, from its label and the paper: true naive CD4+ T cells. The source of these receptors is a man younger than 45 with type 1 diabetes.

This clone was seen only a few times. The chain employs TRBV4-2 and TRBJ2-1, with D perhaps matching TRBD2 (5 bases). The CDR3 is made up of 15 amino acids. Trimming stripped 4 bases from V and 0 bases from J, with 10 bases between. Germline V gene data show CDR1 as LGHNA and CDR2 as YNFKEQ. CDR3: CASSPEGSSYNEQFF. The DNA for the CDR3 is TGTGCCAGCAGCCCTGAGGGCAGCTCCTACAATGAGCAGTTCTTC.

Details on this clone: Other DNA sequences in this sample translate to the same CDR3. V is TRBV9 and J is TRBJ2-3; D gene unclear. The CDR3 extends over 12 amino acids. V dropped 4 bases and J dropped 0 bases, with 3 bases sitting between them. CDR1 is SGDLS and CDR2 is YYNGEE in the germline V gene. This chain's CDR3 is CASSPSTDTQYF. CDR3 bases: TGTGCCAGCAGCCCAAGCACAGATACGCAGTATTTT.

This clone was seen more than once but under ten times. The V and J genes are TRBV4-3 and TRBJ2-3; D unclear. Trimming pared 3 bases from V and 6 bases from J, leaving 16 bases between. CDR3 length: 15 amino acids. Germline V CDR1 and CDR2: LGHNA, YSLEER. The CDR3 sequence: CASSHQDSTADTQYF. The CDR3 bases are TGCGCCAGCAGCCACCAAGATTCAACAGCCGATACGCAGTATTTT.

The table lists this clone with a few counts. The gene calls are TRBV7-9 and TRBJ2-7; D might be TRBD2 (5 bases). CDR3 length: 14 residues. CDR1 is SEHNR and CDR2 is FQNEAQ in the germline V gene (reference sequence). Trimming removed 4 bases at V and 2 bases at J, with 12 bases between. The DNA of the CDR3 is TGTGCCAGCAGCTACCCCGGAGGAGCCTACGAGCAGTACTTC. Amino acids: CASSYPGGAYEQYF.

This clone was seen a few times. The chain combines TRBV5-1 with TRBJ2-5, with 7 bases that match TRBD1. With 4 bases clipped from V and 5 bases from J, the junction kept 5 bases outside the gene matches. This CDR3 has 13 amino acids. Germline CDR1 and CDR2: SGHRS and YFSETQ. In nucleotides, the CDR3 is TGCGCCAGCAGCCAAGGGGGCCGGGAGACCCAGTACTTC. As protein: CASSQGGRETQYF.

CDR3 amino acids: CASSYSTGTGNTEAFF. DNA of the CDR3: TGTGCCAGCAGTTACTCGACCGGGACAGGGAACACTGAAGCTTTCTTT. The J gene is TRBJ1-1, the V gene TRBV6-5; the match to TRBD1 covers 8 bases. V trimming: 0 bases; J trimming: 1 base; junction bases outside the gene matches: 4. The CDR3 has 16 residues. CDR1 is MNHEY and CDR2 is SVGAGI in the germline V gene.

V usage is TRBV7-2 and J usage is TRBJ1-2, with D hard to call. The germline CDR1 and CDR2 sequences are SGHTA and FQGNSA. Trimming took off 5 bases at V and 5 bases at J, with 9 bases between the two ends. This CDR3 is 12 amino acids long. The CDR3 region is CASSLSNYGYTF. The CDR3, as DNA: TGTGCCAGCAGCCTAAGCAATTATGGCTACACCTTC.

This clone showed up just a few times. This rearrangement joins TRBV6-5 to TRBJ2-3, with D perhaps matching TRBD1 (6 bases). CDR3 length equals 12 residues. Looked up from germline, CDR1 is MNHEY and CDR2 is SVGAGI. Trimming removed 5 bases from V and 5 bases from J, with 8 bases in between. DNA for the CDR3: TGTGCCAGCAGTCAACAGGGAGATACGCAGTATTTT. Amino acid sequence: CASSQQGDTQYF.

This chain uses TRBV7-3 with TRBJ2-1; TRBD2 aligns across 11 bases. The V segment lost 8 bases and the J segment 10 bases; nucleotides outside the gene matches: 7. The CDR3 totals 13 residues. Germline loops: CDR1 SGHTA, CDR2 FQGTGA. CDR3: CASSSGGPGEQFF. The CDR3 DNA reads TGTGCCAGCTCTAGCGGGGGGCCAGGGGAGCAGTTCTTC. Looking up the rest from reference TRBV7-3 and TRBJ2-1 gives the full variable domain: GAGVSQTPSNKVTEKGKYVELRCDPISGHTALYWYRQSLGQGPEFLIYFQGTGAADDSGLPNDRFFAVRPEGSVSTLKIQRTERGDSAVYLCASSSGGPGEQFFGPGTRLTVL.

Only a few counts were recorded for this clone. The chain joins TRBV29-1 to TRBJ2-3; possible D gene TRBD1, 6 bases. Trimming removed 1 base at V and 1 base at J, with 15 bases between. Per germline, CDR1 SQVTM and CDR2 ANQGSEA. CDR3 length: 16 amino acids. The chain's CDR3 is CSVEGSGHLGTDTQYF. The CDR3 DNA reads TGCAGCGTTGAAGGGTCGGGACACCTAGGCACAGATACGCAGTATTTT.

This clone was picked up a small number of times. This rearrangement joins TRBV5-4 to TRBJ1-2; D may be TRBD1 (5 bases). From germline, CDR1 is SGHNT and CDR2 YYREEE (reference sequence). The germline V and J ends were trimmed by 0 bases and 3 bases, with 12 bases remaining between them. The CDR3 is 15 residues long. The CDR3 protein is CASSLEVGGYYGYTF. The CDR3 nucleotides are TGTGCCAGCAGCTTGGAGGTGGGGGGATACTATGGCTACACCTTC.

This sequence joins TRBV4-2 and TRBJ1-2; D remains ambiguous. This CDR3 spans 15 amino acids. The germline CDR1 and CDR2 sequences are LGHNA and YNFKEQ. V was cut by 1 base and J by 7 bases, with 16 bases left in between. CDR3 nucleotides: TGTGCCAGCAGCCAAGTAGGAGGCAGTGCGGGTGGCTACACCTTC. Its protein product is CASSQVGGSAGGYTF.

The V gene is TRBV5-8, the J gene TRBJ1-2, with 7 bases matching TRBD1. The CDR3 covers 15 residues. Germline V gene data show CDR1 as SGHTS and CDR2 as YDEGEE. Trimming cost V 4 bases and J 5 bases; bases outside gene matches: 11. The chain's CDR3 is CASSPDREVRYGYTF. As DNA, the CDR3 is TGTGCCAGCAGCCCCGACAGGGAGGTTCGGTATGGCTACACCTTC.

The J gene is TRBJ2-2, the V gene TRBV28, with 7 bases that match TRBD1. This CDR3 comprises 15 residues. J was trimmed by 2 bases and V by 7 bases; bases with no gene match: 7. Germline CDR1 reads MDHEN; CDR2 reads SYDVKM. The CDR3 nucleotides read TGTGCCAGCAAGACAGGACAGGAAAACACCGGGGAGCTGTTTTTT. Amino acid sequence: CASKTGQENTGELFF.

This clone was detected only a few times. This chain uses TRBV5-4 with TRBJ2-1; TRBD2 matches 8 bases. Germline V gene sequence: CDR1 SGHNT, CDR2 YYREEE (reference sequence). There are 17 residues in the CDR3. After removal of 5 bases from V and 8 bases from J, the junction contained 18 bases not matched to a gene. CDR3 loop: CASRSGGSGGFGYEQFF. CDR3 sequence (DNA): TGTGCCAGCAGATCAGGAGGGAGCGGGGGCTTTGGGTATGAGCAGTTCTTC.

The CDR3 nucleotides are TGTGCCAGCAGCCTTACGAGTACCGGTGGCTACACCTTC. Encoded protein: CASSLTSTGGYTF. The chain recombines TRBV7-3 with TRBJ1-2, with D hard to call. This CDR3 contains 13 residues. Germline CDR1 and CDR2: SGHTA and FQGTGA. Trimming stripped 5 bases from V and 7 bases from J, with 14 bases between.

CDR3 sequence (DNA): TGCAGCGGGGCGGGTCCTGCGGGGAGCACTGAAGCTTTCTTT. Its protein is CSGAGPAGSTEAFF. V is TRBV29-1 and J is TRBJ1-1; D is undetermined. V was pared by 7 bases and J by 4 bases, with 19 bases between. The germline gives CDR1 SQVTM, CDR2 ANQGSEA. This CDR3 is built from 14 residues.

The chain is built from TRBV7-3 and TRBJ2-3, with a weak D call TRBD1 (5 bases). The V gene's germline CDR1 is SGHTA and CDR2 FQGTGA. The CDR3 is 12 amino acids. The ends were cut back, 0 bases at V and 9 bases at J, with 7 bases in the middle. The CDR3 DNA follows: TGTGCCAGCAGCTTAACTCCAGGGACGCAGTATTTT. This codes for CASSLTPGTQYF.

Remarks on this clone: Other DNA sequences of this sample code for an identical CDR3. V gene TRBV5-1 combines with J gene TRBJ2-3, with a possible D match to TRBD1 (6 bases). The CDR3 extends over 14 amino acids. CDR1 and CDR2 from the germline V gene are SGHRS and YFSETQ. V dropped 0 bases and J dropped 1 base, with 6 bases sitting between them. The CDR3, as DNA: TGCGCCAGCAGCTTGGCAGGGGGCACAGATACGCAGTATTTT. Protein: CASSLAGGTDTQYF. The full variable domain, its missing parts supplied by reference TRBV5-1 and TRBJ2-3, is KAGVTQTPRYLIKTRGQQVTLSCSPISGHRSVSWYQQTPGQGLQFLFEYFSETQRNKGNFPGRFSGRQFSNSRSEMNVSTLELGDSALYLCASSLAGGTDTQYFGPGTRLTVL.

The chain is built from TRBV28 and TRBJ1-1; D perhaps matches TRBD1 (6 bases). CDR3 length: 15 residues. Germline lookup yields CDR1 MDHEN and CDR2 SYDVKM. V lost 6 bases to trimming and J lost 1 base, with 15 bases between them. The CDR3 region is CASSFPDRPNTEAFF. In DNA form, the CDR3 reads TGTGCCAGCAGCTTCCCCGACAGGCCGAACACTGAAGCTTTCTTT.

This clone was detected only a few times. The chain carries TRBV6-5 and TRBJ1-1; D gene unclear. Per germline, CDR1 MNHEY and CDR2 SVGAGI. The CDR3 sequence is 13 residues long. Trimming took 6 bases from V and 1 from J, leaving 9 bases between them. CDR3 coding DNA: TGTGCCAGCAGCCGGAACAGGAACACTGAAGCTTTCTTT. Translated, it gives CASSRNRNTEAFF.